This T cell receptor (beta chain) was retrieved from a study of sequential checkpoint blockade in melanoma. Study context: First-line arms were nivolumab then ipilimumab, or the reverse, randomized 1:1. After both sequences, patients received maintenance nivolumab.

The CDR3 has 16 residues. Germline loops: CDR1 LGHNA, CDR2 YSLEER. V lost 1 base to trimming and J lost 0 bases, with 10 bases between them. Treatment reported: randomized to nivolumab then ipilimumab (arm A) or the reverse (arm B). DNA-damaging chemotherapy had not been given to any patient beforehand. PBMC sorting kept live CD3+CD8+ cells without CD19 or CD56. Method: immunoSEQ multiplex PCR; TCRdb's copy keeps in-frame clones and lacks some. In the table there are 30,000 to 35,000 clones, more than 70% of which are singletons. The input for sequencing was CD8+ T cells sorted from blood (inferred from file names), taken from a patient given nivolumab and ipilimumab in sequence. This chain joins TRBV4-3 and TRBJ2-1, with D perhaps matching TRBD2 (6 bases). The clonotype was recovered from a human donor with melanoma. CDR3 in DNA: TGCGCCAGCAGCCAAGGTGGGGGGAGCTCCTACAATGAGCAGTTCTTC. Translation gives CASSQGGGSSYNEQFF.